This T cell receptor beta chain stems from a study of blood T cell repertoires in COVID-19. The wider study: T cells, B-cell-depleted T cells, or PBMCs supplied cDNA or gDNA.

In the original processing: Nucleated cell counts were estimated from reference gene primer amplification. Repertoires were generated with immunoSEQ multiplex PCR, while TCRdb's copy carries only in-frame clones and drops some. V, J and clone size are those of that table, while D and trimming were read from the DNA. The table has about 310,000 clones, roughly 87% seen once. This clone was observed a few times. The CDR3 totals 11 residues. J was trimmed by 3 bases and V by 4 bases; bases with no gene match: 0. Germline assignment: CDR1 SQVTM and CDR2 ANQGSEA. Assignments of participants to cohorts depended upon their own reported clinical history.

The clonotype comes from a woman aged 18-29 years who had recovered from COVID-19. Input material: PBMCs or T cells enriched from blood (not recorded which). The V and J genes are TRBV29-1 and TRBJ2-7, with TRBD2 matching over 7 bases. The CDR3 region has the DNA TGCAGCGTTGGGGGGGGCTACGAGCAGTACTTC. This gives the protein CSVGGGYEQYF.